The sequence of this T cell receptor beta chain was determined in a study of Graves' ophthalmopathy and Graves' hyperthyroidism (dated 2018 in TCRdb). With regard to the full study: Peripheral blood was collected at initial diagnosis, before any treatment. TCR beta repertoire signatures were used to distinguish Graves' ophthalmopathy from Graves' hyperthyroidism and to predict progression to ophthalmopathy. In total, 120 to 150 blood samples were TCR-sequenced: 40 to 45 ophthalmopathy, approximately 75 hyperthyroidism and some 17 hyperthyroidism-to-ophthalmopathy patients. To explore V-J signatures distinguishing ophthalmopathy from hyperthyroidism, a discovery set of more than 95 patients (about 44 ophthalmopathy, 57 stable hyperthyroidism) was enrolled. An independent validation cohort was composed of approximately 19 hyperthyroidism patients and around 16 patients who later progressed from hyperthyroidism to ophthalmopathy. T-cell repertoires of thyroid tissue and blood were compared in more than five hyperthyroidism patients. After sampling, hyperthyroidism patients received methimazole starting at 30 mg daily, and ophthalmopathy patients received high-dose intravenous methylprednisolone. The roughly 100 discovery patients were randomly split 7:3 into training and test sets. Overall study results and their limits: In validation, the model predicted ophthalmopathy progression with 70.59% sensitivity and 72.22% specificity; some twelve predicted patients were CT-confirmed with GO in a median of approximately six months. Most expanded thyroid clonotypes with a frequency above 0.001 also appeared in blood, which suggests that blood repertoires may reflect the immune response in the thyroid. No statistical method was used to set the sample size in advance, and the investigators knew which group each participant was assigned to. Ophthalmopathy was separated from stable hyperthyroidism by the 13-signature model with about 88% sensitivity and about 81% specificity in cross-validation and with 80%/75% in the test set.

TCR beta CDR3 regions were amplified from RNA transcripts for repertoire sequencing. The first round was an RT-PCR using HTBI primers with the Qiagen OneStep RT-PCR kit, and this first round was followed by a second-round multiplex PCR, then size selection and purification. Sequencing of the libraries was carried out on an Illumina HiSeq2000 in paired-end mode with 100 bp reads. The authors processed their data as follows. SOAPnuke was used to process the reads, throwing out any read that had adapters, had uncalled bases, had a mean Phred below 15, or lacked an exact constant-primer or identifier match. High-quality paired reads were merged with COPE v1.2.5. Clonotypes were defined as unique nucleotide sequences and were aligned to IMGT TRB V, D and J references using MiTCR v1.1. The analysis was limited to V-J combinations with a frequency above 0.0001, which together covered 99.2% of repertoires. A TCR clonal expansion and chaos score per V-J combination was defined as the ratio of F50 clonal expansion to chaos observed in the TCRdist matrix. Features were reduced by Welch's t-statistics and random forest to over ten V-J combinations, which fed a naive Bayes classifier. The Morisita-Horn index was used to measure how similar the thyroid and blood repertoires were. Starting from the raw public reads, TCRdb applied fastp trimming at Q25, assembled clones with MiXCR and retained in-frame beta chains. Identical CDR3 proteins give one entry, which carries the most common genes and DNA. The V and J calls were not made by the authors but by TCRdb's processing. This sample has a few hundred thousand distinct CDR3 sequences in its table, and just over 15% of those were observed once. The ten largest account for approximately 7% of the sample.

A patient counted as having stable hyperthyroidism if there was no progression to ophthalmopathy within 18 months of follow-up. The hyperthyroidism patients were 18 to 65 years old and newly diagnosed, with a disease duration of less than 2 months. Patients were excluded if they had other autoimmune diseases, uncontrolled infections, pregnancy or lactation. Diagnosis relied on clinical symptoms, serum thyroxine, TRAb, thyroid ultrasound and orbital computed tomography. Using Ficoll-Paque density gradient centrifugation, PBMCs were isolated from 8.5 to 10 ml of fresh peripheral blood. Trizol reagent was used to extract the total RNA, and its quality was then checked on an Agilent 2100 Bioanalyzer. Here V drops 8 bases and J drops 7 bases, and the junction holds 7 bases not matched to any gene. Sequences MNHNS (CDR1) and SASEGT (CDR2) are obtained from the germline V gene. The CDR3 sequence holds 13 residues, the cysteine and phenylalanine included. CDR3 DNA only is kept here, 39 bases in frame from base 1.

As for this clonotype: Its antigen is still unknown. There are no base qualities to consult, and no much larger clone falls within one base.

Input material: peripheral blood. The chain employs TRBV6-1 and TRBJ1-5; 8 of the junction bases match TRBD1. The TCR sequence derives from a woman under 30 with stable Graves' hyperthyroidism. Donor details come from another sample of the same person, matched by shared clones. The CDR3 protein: CASLDRARQPQHF. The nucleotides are TGTGCCAGCCTGGACAGGGCGAGGCAGCCCCAGCATTTT.